This T cell receptor beta chain is from a study of T cells after somatic rescue of genetic block. The CDR3 length is 14 residues. Trimming removed 1 base at V and 7 bases at J, with 11 bases between. Germline V CDR1 and CDR2: SSHAT, FNYEAQ (reference sequence). Profiling relied on immunoSEQ multiplex PCR, and the TCRdb table lists in-frame clones only, not all of them. This table holds around 100,000 clones, 75% to 95% found once. The chain recombines TRBV7-7 with TRBJ2-1; no clear D gene. The sequencing input was peripheral blood mononuclear cells (PBMCs). The clonotype originates from a woman younger than 35. CDR3 coding DNA: TGTGCCAGCAGCTTAGGGTATTCGGATAATGAGCAGTTCTTC. This encodes CASSLGYSDNEQFF. The variable domain in full, with the rest retrieved from reference TRBV7-7 and TRBJ2-1, is GAGVSQSPRYKVTKRGQDVTLRCDPISSHATLYWYQQALGQGPEFLTYFNYEAQPDKSGLPSDRFSAERPEGSISTLTIQRTEQRDSAMYRCASSLGYSDNEQFFGPGTRLTVL.